This TCR beta chain derives from a study of T-cell reconstitution after alpha-beta-depleted transplantation in children. Preparation of the TCRbeta library was carried out with unique molecular identifiers. Via MiXCR, TCRdb re-called the PCR reads, giving one row per CDR3 protein. The profile shows a few hundred thousand distinct CDR3 sequences, 10% of them singletons. This CDR3 spans 13 amino acids. Germline loops: CDR1 KGHDR, CDR2 SFDVKD. V was clipped by 4 bases and J by 4 bases, with 9 bases between them. Only a few counts were recorded for this clonotype. This chain links TRBV24-1 with TRBJ2-5, with no clear D. This clonotype originated in a human donor who donated a stem cell graft to a child with acute lymphoblastic leukemia. The sequencing used PBMCs from the stem cell graft donor, collected from the stem cell graft. CDR3 loop: CATSDPIGETQYF. In nucleotides, the CDR3 is TGTGCCACCAGTGACCCCATAGGAGAGACCCAGTACTTC.